The 28 T cell receptor beta chains below come from one sample, sequenced in a study of blood T cell repertoires in COVID-19. TCRdb keeps only in-frame clones here, not all; method: immunoSEQ multiplex PCR. The sample lists roughly 160,000 clones, over 70% occurring once. The source material was peripheral blood. All receptors come from a woman in her sixties with acute or convalescent COVID-19.

This sequence joins TRBV7-8 and TRBJ1-2; TRBD1 might be the D (5 bases). The germline V and J ends were trimmed by 5 bases and 2 bases, with 12 bases remaining between them. Germline V lookup: CDR1 SGHVS, CDR2 FQNEAQ. This CDR3 contains 14 residues. The CDR3 DNA reads as TGTGCCAGCAGCCGTTCCCAGGGCAACTATGGCTACACCTTC. Translation: CASSRSQGNYGYTF.

This clone occurred a few times. This rearrangement joins TRBV5-5 to TRBJ1-3; D gene uncertain. Trimming took 2 bases from V and 0 from J, leaving 15 bases between them. The V gene's germline CDR1 is SGHKS and CDR2 YYEKEE (reference sequence). This CDR3 is 17 amino acids long. Here the CDR3 reads CASSFSPSFLSGNTIYF. The DNA of the CDR3 is TGTGCCAGCAGCTTTTCCCCCTCCTTCCTCTCTGGAAACACCATATATTTT. Looking up the rest from reference TRBV5-5 and TRBJ1-3 gives the full variable domain: DAGVTQSPTHLIKTRGQQVTLRCSPISGHKSVSWYQQVLGQGPQFIFQYYEKEERGRGNFPDRFSARQFPNYSSELNVNALLLGDSALYLCASSFSPSFLSGNTIYFGEGSWLTVV.

The V call is TRBV20-1, the J call TRBJ2-3; 9 nucleotides match TRBD2. V lost 3 bases to trimming and J lost 5 bases; unmatched junction nucleotides: 9. From germline, CDR1 is DFQATT and CDR2 SNEGSKA (reference sequence). This CDR3 contains 15 residues. This chain's CDR3 is CSASPSGGLIDTQYF. The CDR3 coding sequence is TGCAGTGCTAGTCCCAGCGGGGGGTTGATAGATACGCAGTATTTT.

This clone was seen once. V is TRBV6-6 and J is TRBJ1-2; 8 nucleotides agree with TRBD1. V lost 4 bases, J lost 6 bases, and 4 bases stayed unmatched. The germline CDR1 and CDR2 sequences are MNHNY and SVGAGI (reference sequence). The CDR3 has 13 residues. CDR3 nucleotides: TGTGCCAGCAGTTCTACGACAGGGGATGGCTACACCTTC. Residues: CASSSTTGDGYTF.

This chain uses TRBV2 with TRBJ2-1; maybe TRBD2 (5 bases). Trimming removed 5 bases from V and 6 bases from J, with 11 bases in between. The CDR3 is 13 amino acids. The germline V gene has CDR1 SNHLY and CDR2 FYNNEI. This CDR3 reads CASSPNGGNEQFF. The DNA for the CDR3 is TGTGCCAGCAGTCCCAACGGAGGCAATGAGCAGTTCTTC.

The chain has TRBV28 and TRBJ2-7; D may be TRBD2 (5 bases). This CDR3 region has 14 residues. V shed 7 bases and J shed 9 bases, with 22 bases lying between them. The V gene's germline CDR1 is MDHEN and CDR2 SYDVKM. DNA for the CDR3: TGTGCCAGCAACTCCCGGGGTTCCCTTCGGGTGCAGTACTTC. Protein: CASNSRGSLRVQYF. The full variable domain, in which reference TRBV28 and TRBJ2-7 provide the parts outside the CDR3, is DVKVTQSSRYLVKRTGEKVFLECVQDMDHENMFWYRQDPGLGLRLIYFSYDVKMKEKGDIPEGYSVSREKKERFSLILESASTNQTSMYLCASNSRGSLRVQYFGPGTRLTVT.

This chain joins TRBV5-1 and TRBJ2-1; maybe TRBD2 (5 bases). Trimming took 0 bases from V and 7 from J, leaving 5 bases between them. CDR3 size: 12 residues. CDR1 and CDR2 (germline): SGHRS, YFSETQ. The CDR3 nucleotides are TGCGCCAGCAGCTTGGGAGGGAATGAGCAGTTCTTC. Translating it yields CASSLGGNEQFF.

The chain is built from TRBV6-4 and TRBJ1-2; 8 positions agree with TRBD1. The CDR3 consists of 15 residues. The V gene end was trimmed by 4 bases and the J gene end by 3 bases; junction bases not matched to a gene: 7. The germline V gene has CDR1 MRHNA and CDR2 SNTAGT. The CDR3 DNA sequence: TGTGCCAGCAGTGGCCTCCCGGGACAGGACTATGGCTACACCTTC. This encodes CASSGLPGQDYGYTF.

This clone was detected only once. This chain connects TRBV19 to TRBJ2-4; TRBD1 matches 7 bases. J was trimmed by 8 bases and V by 8 bases; bases with no gene match: 9. This CDR3 is built from 13 residues. CDR1 is LNHDA, CDR2 SQIVND, per germline (reference sequence). The CDR3 protein is CASGNRGRDIQYF. CDR3 bases: TGTGCCAGTGGAAACAGGGGAAGGGACATTCAGTACTTC.

The chain is built from TRBV10-1 and TRBJ1-1, with D possibly matching TRBD1 (5 bases). V was trimmed by 2 bases and J by 3 bases, leaving 10 bases between them. CDR1 and CDR2 from the germline V gene are WNHNN and SYGVQD (reference sequence). The CDR3 spans 14 residues. As DNA, the CDR3 is TGCGCCAGCAGTGAGGGGCAGGGATACACTGAAGCTTTCTTT. Protein sequence: CASSEGQGYTEAFF.

The chain combines TRBV10-3 with TRBJ2-3; 12 bases align to TRBD2. Per the germline V gene, CDR1 is ENHRY and CDR2 is SYGVKD. The CDR3 is 18 amino acids. V gave up 8 bases and J gave up 5 bases; unmatched junction bases: 17. CDR3 in amino acids: CAISRASGGAALRDTQYF. CDR3 DNA sequence: TGTGCCATCTCTCGGGCTAGCGGGGGGGCGGCCCTCCGAGATACGCAGTATTTT.

The rearrangement uses TRBV7-2 and TRBJ2-4, with 8 bases identical to TRBD2. CDR1 is SGHTA and CDR2 is FQGNSA in the germline V gene. V lost 1 base, J lost 7 bases, and 9 bases stayed unmatched. This CDR3 region has 16 residues. As DNA, the CDR3 is TGTGCCAGCAGCTTAGAACGGGGGGGCTTCGGGAACATTCAGTACTTC. Its translation is CASSLERGGFGNIQYF.

This clone was seen just once. This chain connects TRBV2 to TRBJ1-5; 10 bases align to TRBD1. CDR3 length: 14 amino acids. V shed 6 bases, J shed 6 bases, and the junction held 5 bases outside the gene matches. Germline V gives CDR1 SNHLY, CDR2 FYNNEI. In DNA form, the CDR3 reads TGTGCCAGCAGCCCGGACAGGGGGAGTCAGCCCCAGCATTTT. This sequence encodes CASSPDRGSQPQHF.

The chain employs TRBV6-1 and TRBJ2-7; a possible D gene is TRBD1 (6 bases). Germline CDR1 MNHNS, CDR2 SASEGT. The CDR3 sequence is 14 residues long. The germline V and J ends were trimmed by 6 bases and 7 bases, with 19 bases remaining between them. In nucleotides, the CDR3 is TGTGCCAGCAGCTCCTCGGAAGGGGGTTATGAGCAGTACTTC. It codes for CASSSSEGGYEQYF.

This clone came up once. The J gene is TRBJ2-1, the V gene TRBV5-4; unclear D gene. V was cut by 0 bases and J by 7 bases, with 11 bases left in between. Germline V gives CDR1 SGHNT, CDR2 YYREEE (reference sequence). CDR3 size: 14 residues. This CDR3 is CASSLGIGRNEQFF. DNA of the CDR3: TGTGCCAGCAGCTTGGGTATCGGCAGGAATGAGCAGTTCTTC.

This chain joins TRBV18 and TRBJ2-2; TRBD1 aligns across 7 bases. V lost 2 bases, J lost 5 bases, and 11 bases stayed unmatched. Germline V gene sequence: CDR1 KGHSH, CDR2 LQKENI. The CDR3 is made up of 17 amino acids. CDR3 loop: CASSPLGKGARTGELFF. The CDR3 DNA follows: TGTGCCAGCTCACCATTAGGAAAGGGGGCGCGGACCGGGGAGCTGTTTTTT.

The chain has TRBV24-1 and TRBJ1-2; tentative D call: TRBD1 (6 bases). Trimming removed 6 bases from V and 8 bases from J, with 21 bases in between. The CDR3 runs 15 residues. CDR1 is KGHDR and CDR2 is SFDVKD in the germline V gene. In DNA, the CDR3 is TGTGCCACCAGTTCCCAGTCCGGGACATCCAACGGCTACACCTTC. Encoded protein: CATSSQSGTSNGYTF.

In this sample, this clone turned up once. The chain is built from TRBV5-8 and TRBJ2-5, with unresolved D. This CDR3 comprises 16 residues. The V and J ends lost 0 bases and 0 bases respectively, with 12 bases between them. Germline CDR1 is SGHTS and CDR2 is YDEGEE. The CDR3 sequence is CASSLAPRNYQETQYF. In nucleotides, the CDR3 is TGTGCCAGCAGCTTGGCCCCTCGTAACTACCAAGAGACCCAGTACTTC.

CDR3 in amino acids: CASSPYSGQGITYSNQPQHF. In DNA, the CDR3 is TGCGCCAGCAGTCCTTACTCGGGACAGGGAATAACCTATAGCAATCAGCCCCAGCATTTT. The chain has TRBV4-1 and TRBJ1-5; 9 bases are a match to TRBD1. The length of the CDR3 is 20 residues. CDR1 is MGHRA and CDR2 is YSYEKL in the germline V gene. V shed 6 bases and J 0 bases; nucleotides not matched to a gene: 18.

The chain has TRBV7-2 and TRBJ1-3, with D unresolved. V was shortened by 0 bases and J by 0 bases, with 12 bases between the two germline ends. Per germline, CDR1 SGHTA and CDR2 FQGNSA. This CDR3 is built from 17 residues. The CDR3 DNA reads TGTGCCAGCAGCTTAGCTTCTGGGAGAAGCTCTGGAAACACCATATATTTT. It is translated as CASSLASGRSSGNTIYF.

The chain couples TRBV6-1 to TRBJ1-4; unclear D gene. Looked up from germline, CDR1 is MNHNS and CDR2 is SASEGT. Trimming stripped 6 bases from V and 0 bases from J, with 11 bases between. This CDR3 is built from 15 residues. The CDR3 reads CASRLLQATNEKLFF. The DNA for the CDR3 is TGTGCCAGCAGACTACTACAAGCAACTAATGAAAAACTGTTTTTT.

Only a few counts were recorded for this clone. The V gene is TRBV6-2 or TRBV6-3, the J gene TRBJ2-5, with a tentative D call TRBD1 (6 bases). The CDR3 loop spans 15 amino acids. V gave up 4 bases and J gave up 4 bases, with 16 bases separating them. Germline CDR1 MNHEY, CDR2 SVGEGT. This CDR3 is CASSFIRGGGETQYF. CDR3 coding DNA: TGTGCCAGCAGTTTCATCAGAGGGGGTGGAGAGACCCAGTACTTC.

This clone showed up just a few times. This sequence joins TRBV11-2 and TRBJ1-3; perhaps TRBD1 as D (6 bases). The germline gives CDR1 SGHAT, CDR2 FQNNGV. V was pared by 1 base and J by 3 bases, with 10 bases between. The CDR3 consists of 15 residues. The DNA of the CDR3 is TGTGCCAGCAGCTTAGTACAGGGAGTTGGAAACACCATATATTTT. This sequence encodes CASSLVQGVGNTIYF.

This chain's CDR3 is CASSSRTTQHRDTQYF. CDR3 DNA sequence: TGTGCCAGCAGCTCCAGGACTACCCAACACAGGGATACGCAGTATTTT. The chain is built from TRBV7-2 and TRBJ2-3; perhaps TRBD2 as D (6 bases). With 4 bases removed from V and 6 bases from J, the gap between germline ends came to 20 bases. CDR3 size: 16 residues. Germline CDR1 reads SGHTA; CDR2 reads FQGNSA.

The chain recombines TRBV7-2 with TRBJ2-5; 7 bases agree with TRBD1. In germline, CDR1 is SGHTA, CDR2 FQGNSA. The J segment lost 5 bases and the V segment lost 2 bases, leaving 8 bases of the junction unmatched. CDR3 length equals 15 residues. The DNA of the CDR3 is TGTGCCAGCAGCTTACAGACAGGGCCAAGGGAGACCCAGTACTTC. Encoded protein: CASSLQTGPRETQYF.

This sequence joins TRBV4-1 and TRBJ2-6; D ambiguous. V was trimmed by 0 bases and J by 0 bases, leaving 9 bases between them. Germline V gene lookup returns CDR1 MGHRA and CDR2 YSYEKL. CDR3 length: 17 residues. The CDR3 DNA reads as TGCGCCAGCAGCCAAGATGGAGCCATCTCTGGGGCCAACGTCCTGACTTTC. This codes for CASSQDGAISGANVLTF.

The chain couples TRBV5-6 to TRBJ1-1; 8 bases are shared with TRBD1. CDR3 length equals 15 residues. The V segment lost 4 bases and the J segment 5 bases; nucleotides outside the gene matches: 10. From germline, CDR1 is SGHDT and CDR2 YYEEEE. This CDR3 reads CASSPLDRAVTEAFF. The CDR3 DNA follows: TGTGCCAGCAGCCCTCTGGACAGGGCGGTGACTGAAGCTTTCTTT.

The chain carries TRBV9 and TRBJ1-2; 7 bases line up with TRBD1. Germline trimming cut 0 bases from V and 4 bases from J; bases unmatched to any gene: 6. This CDR3 spans 15 amino acids. Germline V gives CDR1 SGDLS, CDR2 YYNGEE. CDR3 amino acids: CASSVGTGASYGYTF. Here the CDR3 DNA reads TGTGCCAGCAGCGTAGGGACAGGCGCTAGCTATGGCTACACCTTC.